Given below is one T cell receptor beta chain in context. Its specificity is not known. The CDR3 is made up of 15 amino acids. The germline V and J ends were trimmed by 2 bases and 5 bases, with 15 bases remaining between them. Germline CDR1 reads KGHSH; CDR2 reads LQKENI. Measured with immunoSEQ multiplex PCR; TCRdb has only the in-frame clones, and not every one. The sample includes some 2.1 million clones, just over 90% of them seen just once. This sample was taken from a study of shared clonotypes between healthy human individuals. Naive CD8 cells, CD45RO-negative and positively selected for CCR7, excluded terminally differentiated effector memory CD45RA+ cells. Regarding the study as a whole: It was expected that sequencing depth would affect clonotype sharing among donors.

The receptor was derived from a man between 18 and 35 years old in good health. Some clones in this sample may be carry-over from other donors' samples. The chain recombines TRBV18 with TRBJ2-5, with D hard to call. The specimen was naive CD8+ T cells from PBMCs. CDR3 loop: CASSPEQPGYETQYF. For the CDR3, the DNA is TGTGCCAGCTCACCAGAACAACCGGGTTACGAGACCCAGTACTTC.